One and the same sample provided the 25 T cell receptor beta chains below, sequenced in a study of regulatory T cells in long-lasting Graves disease. Indicated time point: newly diagnosed GD, antithyroid drugs for less than 3 months. Generation of the TCR library employed RNA extracted from PBMCs. With iRepertoire HTBI primers and Arm-PCR of CDR3 regions, TCR beta libraries were built. TCRdb reprocessed the multiplex PCR reads with MiXCR, giving one entry per CDR3 protein. The sample consists of hundreds of thousands of distinct CDR3 sequences, 16% of them appearing once. This same sample was also part of a study on T cells in Graves' hyperthyroidism and ophthalmopathy.

The sequences come from peripheral blood mononuclear cells (PBMCs), collected at new diagnosis, from a patient treated with antithyroid drugs. These receptors all come from a woman aged 25 to 39 with Graves disease.

This clonotype has at least ten counts. The CDR3 DNA follows: TGCAGCGGTAAGGAAAATAGCAATCAGCCCCAGCATTTT. As protein: CSGKENSNQPQHF. The V and J genes are TRBV29-1 and TRBJ1-5; D call uncertain. The CDR3 covers 13 residues. V was pared by 7 bases and J by 0 bases, with 10 bases between. CDR1 and CDR2 (germline): SQVTM, ANQGSEA. The full variable domain, its missing parts supplied by reference TRBV29-1 and TRBJ1-5, is SAVISQKPSRDICQRGTSLTIQCQVDSQVTMMFWYRQQPGQSLTLIATANQGSEATYESGFVIDKFPISRPNLTFSTLTVSNMSPEDSSIYLCSGKENSNQPQHFGDGTRLSIL.

In this sample, this clonotype turned up a few times. The V and J genes are TRBV29-1 and TRBJ2-3, with D possibly matching TRBD2 (5 bases). The CDR3 extends over 14 amino acids. Germline V CDR1 and CDR2: SQVTM, ANQGSEA. The ends were cut back, 2 bases at V and 2 bases at J, with 11 bases in the middle. The CDR3 coding sequence is TGCAGCGTTGAACGTGCCGGGGACACAGATACGCAGTATTTT. Its protein product is CSVERAGDTDTQYF.

This clonotype has a count of ten or more. This chain connects TRBV19 to TRBJ2-1; D is unresolved. Germline V lookup: CDR1 LNHDA, CDR2 SQIVND (reference sequence). This CDR3 has 15 residues. Trimming removed 3 bases at V and 4 bases at J, with 13 bases between. CDR3 coding DNA: TGTGCCAGTAGTATTTCCCCACCGTGGTACAATGAGCAGTTCTTC. This sequence encodes CASSISPPWYNEQFF.

This clonotype was picked up many times. The chain employs TRBV7-9 and TRBJ2-7; D may correspond to TRBD1 or TRBD2 (6 bases each). This CDR3 is built from 13 residues. V was shortened by 5 bases and J by 6 bases, with 14 bases between the two germline ends. Per the germline V gene, CDR1 is SEHNR and CDR2 is FQNEAQ (reference sequence). CDR3 protein: CASSQSGGGEQYF. For the CDR3, the DNA is TGTGCCAGCAGCCAAAGCGGAGGGGGCGAGCAGTACTTC.

The table lists this clonotype with many counts. This chain uses TRBV28 with TRBJ1-5; tentative D call: TRBD1 (6 bases). The CDR3 has 16 amino acids. From germline, CDR1 is MDHEN and CDR2 SYDVKM. Trimming left V 7 bases short and J 0 bases short, with 16 bases between. CDR3 amino acids: CASIIGTPYSNQPQHF. In nucleotides, the CDR3 is TGTGCCAGCATTATTGGGACACCTTATAGCAATCAGCCCCAGCATTTT.

The chain employs TRBV6-1 and TRBJ2-7; D gene uncertain. The CDR3 is 14 amino acids. V lost 7 bases and J 0 bases, leaving 13 bases between the germline ends. CDR1 is MNHNS, CDR2 SASEGT, per germline. In nucleotides, the CDR3 is TGTGCCAGCACCCCACAGCCTAACTCCTACGAGCAGTACTTC. Translated: CASTPQPNSYEQYF.

The CDR3 nucleotides read TGTGCCAGCAGCTTAGGGTCTAGCGGGAGTCGGACAGATACGCAGTATTTT. It codes for CASSLGSSGSRTDTQYF. The chain has TRBV7-9 and TRBJ2-3; TRBD2 matches at 10 bases. CDR1 is SEHNR and CDR2 is FQNEAQ in the germline V gene (reference sequence). CDR3 length equals 17 residues. V shed 1 base and J 3 bases; nucleotides not matched to a gene: 7.

This clonotype was recorded a few times. The chain joins TRBV24-1 to TRBJ2-7, with D perhaps TRBD1 or TRBD2 (5 bases each). This CDR3 region has 16 residues. The germline CDR1 and CDR2 sequences are KGHDR and SFDVKD. V lost 0 bases and J 2 bases, leaving 13 bases between the germline ends. CDR3 nucleotide sequence: TGTGCCACCAGTGATTTGGGGACGGCGGGTACCTACGAGCAGTACTTC. Protein product: CATSDLGTAGTYEQYF.

This clonotype was seen a handful of times. V usage is TRBV11-2 and J usage is TRBJ2-7; TRBD1 aligns across 7 bases. The V gene's germline CDR1 is SGHAT and CDR2 FQNNGV. CDR3 size: 16 residues. J was trimmed by 3 bases and V by 4 bases; bases with no gene match: 12. The CDR3 sequence: CASSSGTAVSSYEQYF. DNA for the CDR3: TGTGCCAGCAGCTCCGGGACAGCCGTATCCAGCTACGAGCAGTACTTC.

The table lists this clonotype with many counts. The chain employs TRBV20-1 and TRBJ2-5, with 9 bases aligning to TRBD2. CDR3 length equals 16 residues. Germline V lookup: CDR1 DFQATT, CDR2 SNEGSKA (reference sequence). Trimming cost V 1 base and J 5 bases; bases outside gene matches: 11. The CDR3 DNA is TGCAGTGCTAGAGCGACTAGCGGTCAACAGGGTGAGACCCAGTACTTC. Protein sequence: CSARATSGQQGETQYF.

Notes on this clonotype: A junction boundary mismatches the germline segment, possibly from a read error. This rearrangement joins TRBV7-6 to TRBJ2-1; D might be TRBD1 or TRBD2, each matching 6 bases. Germline CDR1 is SGHVS and CDR2 is FNYEAQ. This CDR3 comprises 14 residues. The CDR3 nucleotides read TGTGCCAGCAGCTTCATCGTGGGGGGCAATGAGCGGTTCTTC. Translation gives CASSFIVGGNERFF.

This clonotype was recorded at least ten times. The chain links TRBV7-2 to TRBJ2-7, with D maybe TRBD2 (6 bases). Trimming pared 0 bases from V and 3 bases from J, leaving 12 bases between. CDR3 size: 15 residues. CDR1 and CDR2 (germline): SGHTA, FQGNSA. CDR3 bases: TGTGCCAGCAGCTTAGCTCTTAGCGGAAGCTACGAGCAGTACTTC. Translating it yields CASSLALSGSYEQYF.

The sample holds many counts of this clonotype. The chain links TRBV11-1 to TRBJ1-1, with D uncertain. V lost 6 bases to trimming and J lost 4 bases, with 18 bases between them. Germline values: CDR1 SGHAT, CDR2 FQDESV (reference sequence). The CDR3 has 15 amino acids. The DNA of the CDR3 is TGTGCCAGCAGTCTATCCTCAAGGGTTTTCACTGAAGCTTTCTTT. Its protein is CASSLSSRVFTEAFF.

In this sample, this clonotype turned up a few times. The rearrangement links TRBV6-1 to TRBJ1-2; TRBD1 matches at 7 bases. The V segment lost 5 bases and the J segment 4 bases; nucleotides outside the gene matches: 7. Germline assignment: CDR1 MNHNS and CDR2 SASEGT. This CDR3 comprises 14 residues. The CDR3 reads CASSRDRDFYGYTF. The DNA for the CDR3 is TGTGCCAGCAGTAGGGACAGAGACTTCTATGGCTACACCTTC.

Concerning this clonotype: This may be a read error, as it is one base from a much larger clone. The chain is built from TRBV28 and TRBJ2-7; 13 bases match TRBD2. Trimming at V came to 4 bases and at J to 5 bases, leaving 8 bases not matched to a gene. The CDR3 runs to 16 residues. The germline gives CDR1 MDHEN, CDR2 SYDVKM. Here the CDR3 reads CASSSQGLAGADEQYF. The CDR3 region has the DNA TGTGCCAGCAGTTCCCAAGGACTAGCGGGAGCTGACGAGCAGTACTTC. The whole variable domain, filled in from reference TRBV28 and TRBJ2-7, reads DVKVTQSSRYLVKRTGEKVFLECVQDMDHENMFWYRQDPGLGLRLIYFSYDVKMKEKGDIPEGYSVSREKKERFSLILESASTNQTSMYLCASSSQGLAGADEQYFGPGTRLTVT.

In regard to this clonotype: Possible read error: a much larger clone is one base away. The CDR3 spells CAWNGVGTEAFF. For the CDR3, the DNA is TGTGCCTGGAACGGGGTCGGAACTGAAGCTTTCTTT. The gene calls are TRBV30 and TRBJ1-1; D gene ambiguous. V was clipped by 4 bases and J by 5 bases, with 11 bases between them. Looked up from germline, CDR1 is GTSNPN and CDR2 is SVGIG (reference sequence). The CDR3 spans 12 residues.

This clonotype was counted ten times or more. The junction and the germline gene differ at one end; a read error may be behind it. The chain links TRBV5-1 to TRBJ2-5; D ambiguous. There are 12 residues in the CDR3. The germline CDR1 and CDR2 sequences are SGHRS and YFSETQ. The CDR3 here is CASSLDWETQYF. The CDR3 DNA reads as TGTGCCAGCAGCTTAGACTGGGAGACCCAGTACTTC.

This rearrangement joins TRBV6-1 to TRBJ2-1; D is tentatively TRBD1 or TRBD2 (5 bases each). The germline CDR1 and CDR2 sequences are MNHNS and SASEGT. The length of the CDR3 is 14 residues. Trimming left V 10 bases short and J 4 bases short, with 17 bases between. The chain's CDR3 is CATRAPSGYNEQFF. In DNA form, the CDR3 reads TGTGCCACCAGGGCCCCCTCGGGGTACAATGAGCAGTTCTTC.

This clonotype was counted only a few times. This chain connects TRBV7-6 to TRBJ1-6; D call uncertain. Germline CDR1 reads SGHVS; CDR2 reads FNYEAQ. V dropped 5 bases and J dropped 5 bases, with 25 bases sitting between them. The CDR3 contains 19 residues. The CDR3 sequence: CASSPLVTGKANNNSPLHF. CDR3 nucleotides: TGTGCCAGCAGCCCATTGGTCACGGGGAAGGCTAATAATAATTCACCCCTCCACTTT.

This clonotype showed up many times. V usage is TRBV6-1 and J usage is TRBJ2-5, with TRBD1 identical over 9 bases. The V and J ends lost 6 bases and 5 bases, in that order; junction bases with no gene match: 10. This CDR3 is built from 15 residues. Germline CDR1 reads MNHNS; CDR2 reads SASEGT. CDR3 region: CASRRTGTGKETQYF. CDR3 DNA sequence: TGTGCCAGCAGGAGAACCGGGACAGGGAAGGAGACCCAGTACTTC.

This clonotype was detected ten times or more. CDR3 coding DNA: TGTGCCTGGGAAAGAAAACTCAGGGAGGATACGCAGTATTTT. Its translation: CAWERKLREDTQYF. V is TRBV30 and J is TRBJ2-3; D may be TRBD1 or TRBD2 (5 bases each). The CDR3 length is 14 residues. The V end lost 5 bases, the J end lost 6 bases, and 18 bases lay between the germline ends. In germline, CDR1 is GTSNPN, CDR2 SVGIG (reference sequence).

This clonotype was observed a few times. V is TRBV27 and J is TRBJ2-5; 8 positions agree with TRBD2. V dropped 0 bases and J dropped 4; count of bases not matched to a gene: 7. CDR3 length equals 16 residues. Germline assignment: CDR1 MNHEY and CDR2 SMNVEV (reference sequence). The CDR3 is CASSLSGGRFRETQYF. CDR3 in DNA: TGTGCCAGCAGTTTATCTGGCGGGAGGTTTCGAGAGACCCAGTACTTC.

This clonotype was counted at least ten times. The V and J genes are TRBV6-1 and TRBJ2-4, with 8 bases matching TRBD1. V trimming: 7 bases; J trimming: 8 bases; junction bases outside the gene matches: 7. The germline CDR1 and CDR2 sequences are MNHNS and SASEGT. This CDR3 region has 13 residues. CDR3 amino acids: CASTSGGFDIQYF. For the CDR3, the DNA is TGTGCCAGCACTTCAGGGGGCTTTGACATTCAGTACTTC.

This clonotype was observed a few times. The chain uses TRBV30 and TRBJ1-1; no definite D call. The germline gives CDR1 GTSNPN, CDR2 SVGIG (reference sequence). The CDR3 extends over 13 amino acids. Deletions cut 8 bases from V and 5 bases from J, with 18 bases between. In DNA form, the CDR3 reads TGTGCCCTGACGTGGCGGAGAGAGACTGAAGCTTTCTTT. The encoded protein is CALTWRRETEAFF. The entire variable domain, with the rest obtained from reference TRBV30 and TRBJ1-1, is as follows: SQTIHQWPATLVQPVGSPLSLECTVEGTSNPNLYWYRQAAGRGLQLLFYSVGIGQISSEVPQNLSASRPQDRQFILSSKKLLLSDSGFYLCALTWRRETEAFFGQGTRLTVV.

This clonotype was recorded a few times. V and J are TRBV9 and TRBJ2-3; possible D gene TRBD2, 6 bases. Trimming left V 0 bases short and J 4 bases short, with 12 bases between. In germline, CDR1 is SGDLS, CDR2 YYNGEE. The CDR3 has 15 residues. In DNA, the CDR3 is TGTGCCAGCAGCGTAGGGGACTGGCGGGCAGATACGCAGTATTTT. Translated, it gives CASSVGDWRADTQYF.